The 12 T cell receptor beta chains in this list originate from one sample, sequenced in a study of cytotoxic CD8 clonotypes in ibrutinib-treated CLL (dated by TCRdb to 2020 to 2023). The time point tag for this specimen amounts to: more than 10 months on ibrutinib. Receptor libraries were prepared by the immunoSEQ multiplex PCR assay. The table was pulled from immuneACCESS by TCRdb, which kept in-frame rearrangements only. Such tables lose some clones; where checked, under half of the loss comes from unresolved V genes, and the rest has no known cause. The sample yields fewer than 80,000 clones; approximately 57% were counted once. The ten largest clones take up roughly 14% of the sample. The source was PBMCs, collected after 12 months of ibrutinib treatment. The receptors were gathered from a human donor with chronic lymphocytic leukemia.

This chain uses TRBV6-1 with TRBJ1-5; D is uncertain. In germline, CDR1 is MNHNS, CDR2 SASEGT. V lost 8 bases, J lost 9 bases, and 2 bases lay in between. The CDR3 length is 8 residues. This chain's CDR3 is CASGPQHF. The CDR3 bases are TGTGCCAGCGGGCCCCAGCATTTT.

In nucleotides, the CDR3 is TGCGCCAGCAGCCCCCGCTCGGGGGCTAGCGGGAGGAACGAGCAGTTCTTC. Encoded protein: CASSPRSGASGRNEQFF. This chain uses TRBV5-1 with TRBJ2-1; TRBD2 agrees at 11 bases. Looked up from germline, CDR1 is SGHRS and CDR2 is YFSETQ. V lost 4 bases to trimming and J lost 10 bases; unmatched junction nucleotides: 16. The CDR3 spans 17 residues.

The chain employs TRBV5-1 and TRBJ2-3, with D unclear. The CDR3 is 15 amino acids. Germline assignment: CDR1 SGHRS and CDR2 YFSETQ. V was shortened by 1 base and J by 1 base, with 10 bases between the two germline ends. The chain's CDR3 is CASSLLGSGTDTQYF. The CDR3 DNA is TGCGCCAGCAGCTTGCTAGGGTCGGGCACAGATACGCAGTATTTT. The full variable domain, in which reference TRBV5-1 and TRBJ2-3 provide the parts outside the CDR3, is KAGVTQTPRYLIKTRGQQVTLSCSPISGHRSVSWYQQTPGQGLQFLFEYFSETQRNKGNFPGRFSGRQFSNSRSEMNVSTLELGDSALYLCASSLLGSGTDTQYFGPGTRLTVL.

V usage is TRBV2 and J usage is TRBJ2-4, with 7 bases lining up with TRBD2. Germline CDR1 is SNHLY and CDR2 is FYNNEI. V dropped 4 bases and J dropped 8; count of bases not matched to a gene: 5. This CDR3 has 13 residues. In DNA, the CDR3 is TGTGCCAGCAGTGGCGGGAGTTGGGACATTCAGTACTTC. Translation gives CASSGGSWDIQYF.

This chain connects TRBV5-1 to TRBJ1-4, with 7 positions matching TRBD1. The CDR3 is made up of 14 amino acids. The junction had 4 bases not matched to a gene; V was cut back by 3 bases and J by 5 bases. The germline CDR1 and CDR2 sequences are SGHRS and YFSETQ. The CDR3 spells CASSSGTENEKLFF. The CDR3 bases are TGCGCCAGCAGCTCCGGGACAGAAAATGAAAAACTGTTTTTT.

The chain carries TRBV6-4 and TRBJ1-4; a weak D match, TRBD1 (6 bases). The CDR3 runs 12 residues. V was cut by 6 bases and J by 10 bases, with 12 bases left in between. From germline, CDR1 is MRHNA and CDR2 SNTAGT. The CDR3 region is CASRQQGGKLFF. The CDR3 DNA sequence: TGTGCCAGCAGACAACAGGGCGGAAAACTGTTTTTT.

This clone occurred a few times. The chain joins TRBV14 to TRBJ1-5, with TRBD1 matching 12 bases. The J segment lost 7 bases and the V segment lost 2 bases, leaving 12 bases of the junction unmatched. The CDR3 spans 18 residues. Germline CDR1 reads SGHDN; CDR2 reads FVKESK. CDR3 DNA sequence: TGTGCCAGCAGCCAACGTGAAGGGACAGGGGGCCCAAGACAGCCCCAGCATTTT. Translating gives CASSQREGTGGPRQPQHF.

This clone came up a few times. The V call is TRBV28, the J call TRBJ1-5; D remains unclear. Germline CDR1 is MDHEN and CDR2 is SYDVKM. Between the trimmed V and J ends, which lost 5 bases and 7 bases, there was a span of 9 bases. CDR3 length: 12 amino acids. DNA of the CDR3: TGTGCCAGCAGTATCGCTTGGCAGCCCCAGCATTTT. The encoded protein is CASSIAWQPQHF.

This rearrangement joins TRBV6-5 to TRBJ2-3; possible D gene TRBD2, 5 bases. The CDR3 loop spans 14 amino acids. The germline V gene has CDR1 MNHEY and CDR2 SVGAGI. With 2 bases removed from V and 4 bases from J, the gap between germline ends came to 10 bases. Written as DNA, the CDR3 is TGTGCCAGCAGTTACGACGGGGTTGCAGATACGCAGTATTTT. Its protein is CASSYDGVADTQYF.

The chain uses TRBV7-9 and TRBJ1-1; TRBD1 agrees at 9 bases. The CDR3 totals 17 residues. V gave up 5 bases and J gave up 1 base; unmatched junction bases: 11. CDR1 and CDR2 from the germline V gene are SEHNR and FQNEAQ (reference sequence). CDR3 loop: CASSPGTGILKNTEAFF. The CDR3 DNA reads as TGTGCCAGCAGCCCCGGGACAGGGATCTTGAAGAACACTGAAGCTTTCTTT.

CDR3 loop: CASSSFSGGSYGYTF. CDR3 DNA: TGTGCCAGCAGCTCCTTCTCAGGGGGCTCCTATGGCTACACCTTC. The chain couples TRBV6-6 to TRBJ1-2, with 8 bases identical to TRBD1. CDR3 length: 15 residues. From germline, CDR1 is MNHNY and CDR2 SVGAGI (reference sequence). V shed 6 bases, J shed 4 bases, and the junction held 10 bases outside the gene matches.

The V and J genes are TRBV27 and TRBJ2-7; 7 bases align to TRBD1. The CDR3 covers 14 residues. In germline, CDR1 is MNHEY, CDR2 SMNVEV (reference sequence). J gave up 5 bases and V 6 bases, and 10 bases lay outside the gene matches. CDR3 DNA sequence: TGTGCCAGCAGCCGGACAGGAGCGATCGACGAGCAGTACTTC. This sequence encodes CASSRTGAIDEQYF.